This T cell receptor beta chain was found in a study of T cell repertoires in cytomegalovirus infection. Study summary: Public TCR beta signatures were indicative of both CMV infection and a matching HLA type.

As concerns this clonotype: Its antigen is not known.

TCRdb re-called the reads with MiXCR, one entry per CDR3 protein. Of about 360,000 distinct CDR3 sequences in the sample, 34% are singletons; the top ten hold 13%. Study-wide results and limits: Of the TCR beta families, the public ones yielded a cumulative frequency that identified carriers of CMV plus the relevant HLA.

Germline CDR1 reads KGHDR; CDR2 reads SFDVKD. The CDR3 extends over 14 amino acids. Trimming pared 2 bases from V and 1 base from J, leaving 6 bases between. The chain links TRBV24-1 to TRBJ2-3, with D perhaps matching TRBD2 (5 bases). The receptor comes from a human donor in good health (CMV status not recorded). Some clones in this sample may be carry-over from other donors' samples. Sequenced here: cultured PBMCs, sampled from culture after CMV antigen stimulation. DNA of the CDR3: TGTGCCACCAGTGATTCGCGGGGCACAGATACGCAGTATTTT. This sequence encodes CATSDSRGTDTQYF.